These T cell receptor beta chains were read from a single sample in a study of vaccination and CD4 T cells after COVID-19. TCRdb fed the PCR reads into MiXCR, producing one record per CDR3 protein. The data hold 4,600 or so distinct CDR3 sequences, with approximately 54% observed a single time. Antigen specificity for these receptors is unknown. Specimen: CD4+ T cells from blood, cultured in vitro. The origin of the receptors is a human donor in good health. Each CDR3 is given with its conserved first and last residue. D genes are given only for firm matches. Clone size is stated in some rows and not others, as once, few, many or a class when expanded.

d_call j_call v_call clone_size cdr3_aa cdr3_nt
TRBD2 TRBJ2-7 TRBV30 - CAWISRLAGPYEQYF TGTGCCTGGATCAGCAGACTAGCTGGCCCCTACGAGCAGTACTTC
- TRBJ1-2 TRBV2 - CASSVPSGGQEGYTF TGTGCCAGCAGTGTCCCTTCTGGGGGCCAGGAGGGCTACACCTTC
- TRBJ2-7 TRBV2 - CATRLYGGSGEQYF TGTGCCACCAGGCTGTACGGGGGCAGTGGCGAGCAGTACTTC
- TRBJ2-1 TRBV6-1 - CASSDRGSSYNEQFF TGTGCCAGCAGTGACAGGGGCAGTTCCTACAATGAGCAGTTCTTC
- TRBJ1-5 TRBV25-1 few CASSGSGQPQHF TGTGCCAGCAGTGGCTCGGGTCAGCCCCAGCATTTT
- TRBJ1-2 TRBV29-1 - CSVDHLDGYTF TGCAGCGTTGACCACTTGGACGGCTACACCTTC
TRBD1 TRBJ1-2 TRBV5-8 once CASSLGTVKKRGYTF TGTGCCAGCAGCCTGGGGACAGTTAAAAAACGGGGCTACACCTTC
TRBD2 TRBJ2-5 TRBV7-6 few CASSLWSDAGGTQYF TGTGCCAGCAGCTTATGGTCTGATGCGGGGGGGACCCAGTACTTC
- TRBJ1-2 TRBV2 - CASSEGGVDYGYTF TGTGCCAGCAGTGAAGGGGGCGTAGACTATGGCTACACCTTC
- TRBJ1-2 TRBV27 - CASSLEAGAGGYTF TGTGCCAGCAGTTTAGAGGCAGGGGCTGGTGGCTACACCTTC
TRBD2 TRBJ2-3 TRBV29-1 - CSARGASGQFTSTDTQYF TGCAGCGCCCGGGGGGCTAGCGGGCAGTTTACTAGCACAGATACGCAGTATTTT
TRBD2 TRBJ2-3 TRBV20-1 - CSALTSGRDTQYF TGCAGTGCCTTGACTAGCGGGAGGGATACGCAGTATTTT
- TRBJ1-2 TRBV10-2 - CASSDRAYGYTF TGCGCCAGCAGTGACAGAGCCTATGGCTACACCTTC
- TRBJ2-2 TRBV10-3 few CAISETGLRDTGELFF TGTGCCATCAGTGAGACCGGTTTAAGGGACACCGGGGAGCTGTTTTTT
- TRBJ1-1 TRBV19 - CASSLLEMNTEAFF TGTGCCAGTAGTCTACTGGAGATGAACACTGAAGCTTTCTTT
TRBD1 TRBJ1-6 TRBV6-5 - CASSYRGQGGSALHF TGTGCCAGCAGTTACAGGGGACAGGGTGGTTCGGCCCTCCACTTT
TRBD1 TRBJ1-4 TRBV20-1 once CSVPKQGVSEKLFF TGCAGTGTTCCAAAACAGGGGGTTAGTGAAAAACTGTTTTTT
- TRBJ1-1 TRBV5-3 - CARSLGGETEAFF TGTGCCAGAAGCTTGGGCGGTGAAACTGAAGCTTTCTTT
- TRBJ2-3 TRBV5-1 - CASSSGPWGGVADTQYF TGCGCCAGCAGCTCCGGCCCGTGGGGTGGAGTTGCAGATACGCAGTATTTT
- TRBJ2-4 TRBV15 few CATSVGGGPGTIQYF TGTGCCACCAGCGTAGGGGGGGGGCCAGGGACCATTCAGTACTTC